These 20 T cell receptor beta chains were sequenced from one sample in a study of cytomegalovirus exposure and HLA in healthy donors. Use of 60 Vbeta and 13 Jbeta primers characterized the PCR. Clones were sequenced by immunoSEQ multiplex PCR, and TCRdb holds only the in-frame ones, with some missing. The profile shows under 200,000 clones, around 84% of them singletons. The sample was PBMCs. The source is a man aged 50 to 60 in good health and CMV-seropositive.

This clone was counted a few times. J is TRBJ2-3 and V is TRBV19, with a weak D call TRBD1 (6 bases). In germline, CDR1 is LNHDA, CDR2 SQIVND (reference sequence). The CDR3 is 16 amino acids. V gave up 4 bases and J gave up 2 bases, with 16 bases separating them. This chain's CDR3 is CASSTPTGRDTDTQYF. Here the CDR3 DNA reads TGTGCCAGTAGTACGCCGACAGGTAGAGACACAGATACGCAGTATTTT.

About this clone itself: Other DNA sequences in this sample translate to the same CDR3. The chain uses TRBV9 and TRBJ2-1; a possible D gene is TRBD2 (6 bases). The germline V gene has CDR1 SGDLS and CDR2 YYNGEE. The CDR3 consists of 15 residues. The V end was cut by 0 bases, the J end by 1 base, with 8 bases between. The CDR3 region is CASSVDSGSYNEQFF. The DNA for the CDR3 is TGTGCCAGCAGCGTAGACAGCGGGTCCTACAATGAGCAGTTCTTC.

This clone has more than one count but fewer than ten. This chain links TRBV5-1 with TRBJ1-1; D unclear. V gave up 0 bases and J gave up 1 base, with 7 bases separating them. The CDR3 has 14 amino acids. Germline CDR1 reads SGHRS; CDR2 reads YFSETQ. CDR3 DNA: TGCGCCAGCAGCTTGGGGCCGAAGAACACTGAAGCTTTCTTT. Amino acid sequence: CASSLGPKNTEAFF.

The chain uses TRBV5-1 and TRBJ1-1; 7 bases align to TRBD1. Germline V lookup: CDR1 SGHRS, CDR2 YFSETQ. CDR3 length equals 19 residues. J was trimmed by 5 bases and V by 4 bases; bases with no gene match: 23. The DNA for the CDR3 is TGCGCCAGCAGCCCCGGAGTAGGGGGCGTAACGCTGTGGAGGACTGAAGCTTTCTTT. This translates into CASSPGVGGVTLWRTEAFF.

The genes are TRBV7-9 and TRBJ2-1; no firm D call. This CDR3 is built from 13 residues. In germline, CDR1 is SEHNR, CDR2 FQNEAQ (reference sequence). V was shortened by 1 base and J by 8 bases, with 9 bases between the two germline ends. The CDR3 reads CASSLVAVDEQFF. CDR3 coding DNA: TGTGCCAGCAGCTTAGTGGCAGTCGATGAGCAGTTCTTC. Full variable domain (remainder filled in from reference TRBV7-9 and TRBJ2-1): DTGVSQNPRHKITKRGQNVTFRCDPISEHNRLYWYRQTLGQGPEFLTYFQNEAQLEKSRLLSDRFSAERPKGSFSTLEIQRTEQGDSAMYLCASSLVAVDEQFFGPGTRLTVL.

The V call is TRBV11-2, the J call TRBJ1-3; a possible D gene is TRBD1 (5 bases). The CDR3 is 17 residues long. V lost 0 bases and J lost 3, with 15 bases in between. Germline V lookup: CDR1 SGHAT, CDR2 FQNNGV. The CDR3 reads CASSLEDTRWGGNTIYF. For the CDR3, the DNA is TGTGCCAGCAGCTTAGAGGACACCCGGTGGGGTGGAAACACCATATATTTT.

This clone occurred once. The chain couples TRBV27 to TRBJ2-4; 7 nucleotides align to TRBD1. The germline V gene encodes CDR1 MNHEY and CDR2 SMNVEV (reference sequence). The CDR3 sequence is 14 residues long. The V and J ends lost 6 bases and 12 bases, in that order; junction bases with no gene match: 14. The CDR3 is CASRLSRDSIYQYF. The DNA for the CDR3 is TGTGCCAGCAGACTGAGCCGGGACAGCATTTATCAGTACTTC.

In its sample, this clone was seen once. This chain uses TRBV5-1 with TRBJ2-7; possibly TRBD2 for D (5 bases). Germline V gene data show CDR1 as SGHRS and CDR2 as YFSETQ. This CDR3 is built from 14 residues. V gave up 4 bases and J gave up 2 bases, with 13 bases separating them. This chain's CDR3 is CASSLSGKTYEQYF. The CDR3 coding sequence is TGCGCCAGCAGCCTATCCGGGAAGACCTACGAGCAGTACTTC.

The chain links TRBV14 to TRBJ2-5, with TRBD1 matching 10 bases. Germline CDR1 is SGHDN and CDR2 is FVKESK. CDR3 length: 15 amino acids. V was pared by 4 bases and J by 5 bases, with 7 bases of the junction left unmatched. CDR3 protein: CASSLGQGEGETQYF. As DNA, the CDR3 is TGTGCCAGCAGCCTAGGACAGGGGGAAGGCGAGACCCAGTACTTC.

The CDR3 sequence is CASSTLAGGRNEQFF. Written as DNA, the CDR3 is TGTGCCAGCAGCACCCTAGCGGGAGGGCGGAATGAGCAGTTCTTC. This chain links TRBV7-2 with TRBJ2-1, with TRBD2 matching 12 bases. Trimming cost V 5 bases and J 7 bases; bases outside gene matches: 6. Germline loops: CDR1 SGHTA, CDR2 FQGNSA. The CDR3 has 15 amino acids.

This clone was counted ten times or more. The chain joins TRBV6-6 to TRBJ1-4; D possibly corresponds to TRBD1 (6 bases). Trimming took 7 bases from V and 6 from J, leaving 18 bases between them. The CDR3 is 15 residues long. Germline V gene lookup returns CDR1 MNHNY and CDR2 SVGAGI (reference sequence). CDR3 bases: TGTGCCAGCATCTGGGGAAGGGGACAATATGAAAAACTGTTTTTT. Translated: CASIWGRGQYEKLFF.

The gene calls are TRBV11-2 and TRBJ2-1; 8 positions match TRBD2. This CDR3 has 14 amino acids. J was trimmed by 7 bases and V by 5 bases; bases with no gene match: 7. Germline V gene lookup returns CDR1 SGHAT and CDR2 FQNNGV. The CDR3, as DNA: TGTGCCAGCAGCAGGGCGGGAGGATCAAATGAGCAGTTCTTC. Amino acid sequence: CASSRAGGSNEQFF.

The chain carries TRBV7-7 and TRBJ2-2, with a weak D call TRBD1 (6 bases). The germline gives CDR1 SSHAT, CDR2 FNYEAQ (reference sequence). The germline V and J ends were trimmed by 4 bases and 4 bases, with 13 bases remaining between them. This CDR3 region has 15 residues. The CDR3 reads CASSSSRDTTGELFF. DNA of the CDR3: TGTGCCAGCAGCTCCAGTAGGGACACCACCGGGGAGCTGTTTTTT.

Details on this clone: The same CDR3 arises from other DNA sequences in this sample as well. The CDR3 DNA follows: TGCGCCAGCAGCTTATACAGCGGGTCCGATACGCAGTATTTT. Its translation: CASSLYSGSDTQYF. V is TRBV5-1 and J is TRBJ2-3; D might be TRBD2 (6 bases). Germline lookup yields CDR1 SGHRS and CDR2 YFSETQ. This CDR3 comprises 14 residues. V lost 2 bases to trimming and J lost 6 bases, with 13 bases between them.

The chain recombines TRBV7-9 with TRBJ2-1; TRBD2 agrees at 9 bases. CDR3 length: 16 amino acids. Germline lookup yields CDR1 SEHNR and CDR2 FQNEAQ (reference sequence). The junction had 14 bases not matched to a gene; V was cut back by 7 bases and J by 7 bases. The CDR3 is CASTGVAGAASNEQFF. The DNA of the CDR3 is TGTGCCAGCACCGGGGTAGCGGGAGCTGCTAGTAATGAGCAGTTCTTC.

The CDR3 protein is CASSGQGFQEAFF. In DNA, the CDR3 is TGCGCCAGCAGTGGACAGGGCTTTCAGGAAGCTTTCTTT. The gene calls are TRBV10-2 and TRBJ1-1, with 7 positions matching TRBD1. V trimming: 4 bases; J trimming: 8 bases; junction bases outside the gene matches: 7. Germline V lookup: CDR1 WSHSY, CDR2 SAAADI. The CDR3 has 13 residues.

The V call is TRBV19, the J call TRBJ1-1, with D uncertain. Germline V lookup: CDR1 LNHDA, CDR2 SQIVND (reference sequence). The V and J ends lost 1 base and 5 bases respectively, with 11 bases between them. The CDR3 contains 14 residues. As DNA, the CDR3 is TGTGCCAGTAGTATAGGCCGAACGGGGACTGAAGCTTTCTTT. It specifies CASSIGRTGTEAFF.

This CDR3 reads CASSESSQETQYF. The CDR3 DNA sequence: TGCGCCAGCAGTGAGTCGTCACAAGAGACCCAGTACTTC. The chain is built from TRBV10-2 and TRBJ2-5; D is unresolved. V dropped 0 bases and J dropped 2 bases, with 4 bases sitting between them. The CDR3 covers 13 residues. Germline CDR1 reads WSHSY; CDR2 reads SAAADI.

The rearrangement links TRBV29-1 to TRBJ2-1; a possible D gene is TRBD2 (6 bases). The germline V gene has CDR1 SQVTM and CDR2 ANQGSEA. Trimming removed 4 bases at V and 12 bases at J, with 19 bases between. The CDR3 is 13 amino acids. The CDR3 coding sequence is TGCAGCGTTGTCGGGACTCCGAAGATTGGGCAGTTCTTC. Translating gives CSVVGTPKIGQFF.

V is TRBV2 and J is TRBJ2-7, with 7 positions matching TRBD1. Germline V gene data show CDR1 as SNHLY and CDR2 as FYNNEI. The length of the CDR3 is 15 residues. V was clipped by 5 bases and J by 3 bases; unmatched bases: 10. The CDR3 region has the DNA TGTGCCAGCAGTCTCCCCGGGACAGATCGCTACGAGCAGTACTTC. It specifies CASSLPGTDRYEQYF. Drawing the rest from reference TRBV2 and TRBJ2-7, the complete variable domain is EPEVTQTPSHQVTQMGQEVILRCVPISNHLYFYWYRQILGQKVEFLVSFYNNEISEKSEIFDDQFSVERPDGSNFTLKIRSTKLEDSAMYFCASSLPGTDRYEQYFGPGTRLTVT.